This T cell receptor beta chain stems from a study of T cells after yellow fever vaccination. Overall study: In the case of low-cell-number fractions, SMART-Seq v4 Ultra Low Input was used for preparation. Study findings and constraints: Abundant bulk-derived clonotypes could contaminate FACS-sorted repertoires. The CD4 and CD8 compartments had a small share of their clonotypes in common. Peak timing came faster in the weaker secondary response, day 5 versus 15.

With 6 bases removed from V and 1 base from J, the gap between germline ends came to 9 bases. CDR1 and CDR2 from the germline V gene are KGHSH and LQKENI. This CDR3 is built from 13 residues. This clonotype was found a few times. What it binds is not known. Each CDR3 protein is one row after TCRdb ran MiXCR on the 5' RACE reads. This table holds about 320,000 distinct CDR3 sequences, around 6.8% found once. This sample comprised PBMCs, obtained roughly 45 days after the first yellow fever vaccination. This clonotype was obtained from a man aged 18-30 years who received the YFV17D yellow fever vaccine. The chain joins TRBV18 to TRBJ1-1, with D perhaps matching TRBD1 (6 bases). In DNA, the CDR3 is TGTGCCAGCTCTGGGGGGCCGAACACTGAAGCTTTCTTT. It is translated as CASSGGPNTEAFF.